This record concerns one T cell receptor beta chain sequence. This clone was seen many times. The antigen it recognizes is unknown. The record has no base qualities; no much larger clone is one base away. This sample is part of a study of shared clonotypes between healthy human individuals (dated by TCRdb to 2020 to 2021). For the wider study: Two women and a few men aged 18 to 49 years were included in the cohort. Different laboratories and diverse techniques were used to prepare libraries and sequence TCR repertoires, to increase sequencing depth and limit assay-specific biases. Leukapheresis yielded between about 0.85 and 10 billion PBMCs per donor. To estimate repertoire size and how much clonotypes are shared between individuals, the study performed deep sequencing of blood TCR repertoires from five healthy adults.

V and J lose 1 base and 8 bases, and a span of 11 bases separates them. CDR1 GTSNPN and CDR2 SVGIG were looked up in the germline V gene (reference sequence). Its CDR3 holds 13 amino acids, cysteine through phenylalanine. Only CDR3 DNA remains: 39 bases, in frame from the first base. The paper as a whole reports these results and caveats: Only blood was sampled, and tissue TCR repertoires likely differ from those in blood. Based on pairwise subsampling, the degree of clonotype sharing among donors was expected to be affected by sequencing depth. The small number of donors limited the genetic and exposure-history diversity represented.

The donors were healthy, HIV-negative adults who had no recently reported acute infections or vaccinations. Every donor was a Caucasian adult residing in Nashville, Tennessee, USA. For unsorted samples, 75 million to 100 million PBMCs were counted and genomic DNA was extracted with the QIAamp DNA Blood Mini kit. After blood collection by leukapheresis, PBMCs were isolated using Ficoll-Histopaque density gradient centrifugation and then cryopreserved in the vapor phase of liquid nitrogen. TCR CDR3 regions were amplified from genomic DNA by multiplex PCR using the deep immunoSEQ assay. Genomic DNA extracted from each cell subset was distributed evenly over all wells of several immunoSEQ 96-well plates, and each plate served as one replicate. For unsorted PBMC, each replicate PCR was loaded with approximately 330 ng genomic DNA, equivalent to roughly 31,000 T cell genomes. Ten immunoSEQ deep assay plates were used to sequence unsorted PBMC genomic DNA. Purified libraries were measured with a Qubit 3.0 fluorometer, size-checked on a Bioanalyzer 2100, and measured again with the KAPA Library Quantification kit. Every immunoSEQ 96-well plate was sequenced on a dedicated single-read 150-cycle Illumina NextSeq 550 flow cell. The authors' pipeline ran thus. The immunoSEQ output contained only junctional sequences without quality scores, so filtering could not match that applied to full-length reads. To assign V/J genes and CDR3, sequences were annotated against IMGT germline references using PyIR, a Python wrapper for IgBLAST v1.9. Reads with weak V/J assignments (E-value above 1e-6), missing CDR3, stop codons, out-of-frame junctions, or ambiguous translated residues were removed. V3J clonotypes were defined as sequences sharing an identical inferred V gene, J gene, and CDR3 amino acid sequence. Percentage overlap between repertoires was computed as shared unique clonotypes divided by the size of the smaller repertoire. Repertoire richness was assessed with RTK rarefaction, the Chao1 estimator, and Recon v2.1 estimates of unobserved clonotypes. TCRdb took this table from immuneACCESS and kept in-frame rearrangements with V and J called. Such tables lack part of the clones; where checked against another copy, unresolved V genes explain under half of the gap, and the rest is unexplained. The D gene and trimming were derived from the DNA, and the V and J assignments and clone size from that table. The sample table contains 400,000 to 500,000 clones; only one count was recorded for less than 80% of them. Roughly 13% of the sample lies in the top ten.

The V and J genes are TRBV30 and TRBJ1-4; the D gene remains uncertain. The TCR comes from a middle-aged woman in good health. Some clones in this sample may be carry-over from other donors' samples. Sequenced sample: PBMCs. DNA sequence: TGTGCCTGGAGTGAAGGGTTGGAGGAAAAACTGTTTTTT. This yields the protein CAWSEGLEEKLFF.